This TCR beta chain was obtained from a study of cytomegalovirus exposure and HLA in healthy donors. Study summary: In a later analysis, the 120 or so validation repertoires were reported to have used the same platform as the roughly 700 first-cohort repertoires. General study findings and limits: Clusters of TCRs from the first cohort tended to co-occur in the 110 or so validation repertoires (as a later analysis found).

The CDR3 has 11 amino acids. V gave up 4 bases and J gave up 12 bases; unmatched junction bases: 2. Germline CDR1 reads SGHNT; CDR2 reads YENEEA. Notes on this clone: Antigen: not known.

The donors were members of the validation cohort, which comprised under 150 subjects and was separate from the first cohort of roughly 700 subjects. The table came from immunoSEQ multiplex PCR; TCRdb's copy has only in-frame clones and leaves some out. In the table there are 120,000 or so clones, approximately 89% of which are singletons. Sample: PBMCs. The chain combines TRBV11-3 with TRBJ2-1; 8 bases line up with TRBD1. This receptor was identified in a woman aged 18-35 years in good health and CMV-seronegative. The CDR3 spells CASSYGQGQFF. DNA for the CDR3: TGTGCCAGCAGCTACGGACAGGGGCAGTTCTTC.